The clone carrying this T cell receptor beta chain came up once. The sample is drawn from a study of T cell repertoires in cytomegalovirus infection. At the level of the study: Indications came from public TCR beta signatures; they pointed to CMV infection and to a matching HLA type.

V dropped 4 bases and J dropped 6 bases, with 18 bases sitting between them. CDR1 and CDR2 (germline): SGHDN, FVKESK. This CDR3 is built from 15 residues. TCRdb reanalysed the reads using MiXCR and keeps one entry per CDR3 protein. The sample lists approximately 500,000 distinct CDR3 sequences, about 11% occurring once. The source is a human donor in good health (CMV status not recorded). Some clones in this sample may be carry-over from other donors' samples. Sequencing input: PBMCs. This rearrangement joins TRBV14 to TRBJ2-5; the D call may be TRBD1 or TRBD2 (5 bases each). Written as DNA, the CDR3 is TGTGCCAGCAGCCCTCTAGGGACGGTGGGAAAGACCCAGTACTTC. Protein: CASSPLGTVGKTQYF.